A single sample gave rise to the 24 T cell receptor beta chains below, sequenced in a study of T cell responses to AZD1222 COVID-19 vaccine. Measured with immunoSEQ multiplex PCR; TCRdb has only the in-frame clones, and not every one. The repertoire has about 150,000 clones, approximately 90% of them found once; the top ten carry roughly 1.3%. Sample: peripheral blood, taken 28 days after the second AZD1222 dose. The receptors shown here come from an adult who received the AZD1222 COVID-19 vaccine.

The rearrangement joins TRBV12-3 or TRBV12-4 to TRBJ1-1, with D possibly TRBD1 on 5 matching bases. The CDR3 length is 11 residues. V lost 6 bases to trimming and J lost 5 bases, with 7 bases between them. CDR3 amino acids: CASSQGTEAFF. The CDR3 DNA reads as TGTGCCAGCAGCCAGGGTACTGAAGCTTTCTTT.

This clone was found once. This rearrangement joins TRBV18 to TRBJ2-7; D not certain. V was cut by 2 bases and J by 0 bases, with 2 bases left in between. Germline V gene data show CDR1 as KGHSH and CDR2 as LQKENI. The CDR3 contains 12 residues. Here the CDR3 reads CASSPYSYEQYF. CDR3 nucleotides: TGTGCCAGCTCACCATACTCCTACGAGCAGTACTTC.

The rearrangement uses TRBV6-1 and TRBJ2-7; 8 nucleotides align to TRBD1. The germline V gene encodes CDR1 MNHNS and CDR2 SASEGT. This CDR3 comprises 15 residues. With 0 bases clipped from V and 3 bases from J, the junction kept 4 bases outside the gene matches. The DNA of the CDR3 is TGTGCCAGCAGTGAAGCGGACAGGGTTGGCTACGAGCAGTACTTC. This gives the protein CASSEADRVGYEQYF.

The gene calls are TRBV6-5 and TRBJ1-6, with TRBD1 as a possible D gene (5 bases). The CDR3 covers 13 residues. CDR1 is MNHEY, CDR2 SVGAGI, per germline. V lost 6 bases to trimming and J lost 7 bases, with 10 bases between them. The CDR3 protein is CASRTDRNSPLHF. For the CDR3, the DNA is TGTGCCAGCAGGACCGACAGAAATTCACCCCTCCACTTT.

The chain is built from TRBV5-1 and TRBJ2-7, with TRBD2 as a possible D gene (6 bases). The ends were cut back, 4 bases at V and 6 bases at J, with 20 bases in the middle. The CDR3 has 15 amino acids. The germline V gene has CDR1 SGHRS and CDR2 YFSETQ. DNA for the CDR3: TGCGCCAGCAGCACCCTACTAGCAAAAGGTTCCGAGCAGTACTTC. It encodes CASSTLLAKGSEQYF.

The J gene is TRBJ1-2, the V gene TRBV9, with D perhaps matching TRBD1 (5 bases). V lost 0 bases to trimming and J lost 9 bases, with 9 bases between them. The CDR3 consists of 12 residues. Germline V gene sequence: CDR1 SGDLS, CDR2 YYNGEE. The chain's CDR3 is CASSVAQGSYTF. The CDR3 DNA is TGTGCCAGCAGCGTAGCTCAGGGTAGCTACACCTTC. Variable domain in full (rest from reference TRBV9 and TRBJ1-2): DSGVTQTPKHLITATGQRVTLRCSPRSGDLSVYWYQQSLDQGLQFLIQYYNGEERAKGNILERFSAQQFPDLHSELNLSSLELGDSALYFCASSVAQGSYTFGSGTRLTVV.

The rearrangement joins TRBV5-6 to TRBJ1-3; possible D gene TRBD1, 5 bases. Germline-derived CDR1 and CDR2 are SGHDT and YYEEEE. The CDR3 length is 16 residues. V lost 0 bases and J 0 bases, leaving 10 bases between the germline ends. CDR3 sequence reads: CASSLVDSRSGNTIYF. CDR3 coding DNA: TGTGCCAGCAGCTTGGTCGACAGCCGCTCTGGAAACACCATATATTTT.

V and J are TRBV27 and TRBJ1-1; tentative D call: TRBD1 (5 bases). The length of the CDR3 is 13 residues. Trimming took off 3 bases at V and 7 bases at J, with 12 bases between the two ends. The V gene's germline CDR1 is MNHEY and CDR2 SMNVEV (reference sequence). The CDR3 DNA reads TGTGCCAGCAGTTTTAGGAGGGGCAATGAAGCTTTCTTT. Translated: CASSFRRGNEAFF.

The DNA for the CDR3 is TGTGCCATCAGTGCGGGACAACCCGTCGAGCAGTACTTC. It encodes CAISAGQPVEQYF. This rearrangement joins TRBV10-3 to TRBJ2-7; a weak D match, TRBD1 (6 bases). The CDR3 has 13 amino acids. Germline CDR1 and CDR2: ENHRY and SYGVKD. The V end lost 4 bases, the J end lost 6 bases, and 13 bases lay between the germline ends.

The chain joins TRBV29-1 to TRBJ1-6; no reliable D call. Germline lookup yields CDR1 SQVTM and CDR2 ANQGSEA. Trimming removed 5 bases from V and 6 bases from J, with 11 bases in between. The CDR3 contains 13 residues. The CDR3 nucleotides read TGCAGCGTTCTGACTGAGGGTAATTCACCCCTCCACTTT. The encoded protein is CSVLTEGNSPLHF.

Here the CDR3 reads CASSDIAYPRDTQYF. The CDR3 DNA sequence: TGTGCCAGCAGCGACATAGCCTATCCAAGAGATACCCAGTACTTC. The chain couples TRBV27 to TRBJ2-5; D not resolved. Trimming shortened V by 6 bases and J by 8 bases, and 22 bases separated the two germline ends. Germline values: CDR1 MNHEY, CDR2 SMNVEV (reference sequence). This CDR3 spans 15 amino acids.

The J gene is TRBJ2-7, the V gene TRBV5-1; 12 bases match TRBD2. The CDR3 covers 15 residues. The V gene end was trimmed by 4 bases and the J gene end by 5 bases; junction bases not matched to a gene: 7. CDR1 SGHRS and CDR2 YFSETQ come from the germline V gene. The CDR3 sequence: CASSPLTSGSHEQYF. The CDR3 DNA reads as TGCGCCAGCAGCCCACTGACTAGCGGGAGCCACGAGCAGTACTTC.

The chain is built from TRBV7-9 and TRBJ2-7; the match to TRBD1 covers 7 bases. J lost 2 bases, V lost 4 bases, and 5 bases had no gene match. The germline gives CDR1 SEHNR, CDR2 FQNEAQ (reference sequence). This CDR3 region has 14 residues. CDR3 residues: CASSSATGPYEQYF. The CDR3 DNA sequence: TGTGCCAGCAGCTCCGCGACAGGGCCCTACGAGCAGTACTTC.

The rearrangement joins TRBV6-2 or TRBV6-3 to TRBJ1-2; no clear D. In germline, CDR1 is MNHEY, CDR2 SVGEGT. Trimming stripped 3 bases from V and 2 bases from J, with 10 bases between. CDR3 length: 14 residues. In DNA, the CDR3 is TGTGCCAGCAGTTATGTGTTGCGCAACTATGGCTACACCTTC. Translated: CASSYVLRNYGYTF.

CDR3 nucleotide sequence: TGTGCCAGCATGTTGCAGGGGGCTTTCTTT. It specifies CASMLQGAFF. V usage is TRBV6-5 and J usage is TRBJ1-1; possible D gene TRBD1, 6 bases. CDR3 size: 10 residues. Germline V gene sequence: CDR1 MNHEY, CDR2 SVGAGI. Trimming took off 7 bases at V and 11 bases at J, with 11 bases between the two ends.

The chain has TRBV18 and TRBJ2-5; TRBD2 agrees at 13 bases. Trimming removed 4 bases from V and 1 base from J; junction bases left unmatched: 9. Per the germline V gene, CDR1 is KGHSH and CDR2 is LQKENI. This CDR3 contains 18 residues. The CDR3 reads CASSRLAGGSGAQETQYF. CDR3 sequence (DNA): TGTGCCAGCTCACGACTAGCGGGAGGTTCCGGCGCCCAAGAGACCCAGTACTTC.

The rearrangement uses TRBV28 and TRBJ2-6, with TRBD2 as a possible D gene (6 bases). V lost 7 bases to trimming and J lost 2 bases, with 15 bases between them. The CDR3 is made up of 16 amino acids. Germline lookup yields CDR1 MDHEN and CDR2 SYDVKM. Written as DNA, the CDR3 is TGTGCCAGCACCCCCGAAATAGCGGCTGGGGCCAACGTCCTGACTTTC. It is translated as CASTPEIAAGANVLTF.

The chain links TRBV19 to TRBJ1-1, with no clear D. There are 15 residues in the CDR3. Deletions cut 3 bases from V and 4 bases from J, with 15 bases between. CDR1 is LNHDA and CDR2 is SQIVND in the germline V gene (reference sequence). The CDR3 loop is CASSMSRALGTEAFF. The CDR3 bases are TGTGCCAGTAGTATGTCACGGGCTCTGGGCACTGAAGCTTTCTTT.

The rearrangement joins TRBV5-1 to TRBJ2-1; the D is unclear. Trimming left V 1 base short and J 7 bases short, with 6 bases between. The CDR3 sequence is 12 residues long. Germline V CDR1 and CDR2: SGHRS, YFSETQ. The CDR3 nucleotides read TGCGCCAGCAGCTTGTCCGGGAATGAGCAGTTCTTC. Residues: CASSLSGNEQFF.

The V call is TRBV2, the J call TRBJ1-1; D is perhaps TRBD1 (5 bases). Trimming pared 4 bases from V and 7 bases from J, leaving 7 bases between. CDR3 length equals 11 residues. Germline lookup yields CDR1 SNHLY and CDR2 FYNNEI. The CDR3 DNA sequence: TGTGCCAGCAGTGCCGGGGGTGAAGCTTTCTTT. It codes for CASSAGGEAFF.

The V and J genes are TRBV19 and TRBJ1-1; tentative D call: TRBD1 (5 bases). Germline CDR1 LNHDA, CDR2 SQIVND (reference sequence). The CDR3 consists of 15 residues. V lost 7 bases and J 4 bases, leaving 19 bases between the germline ends. DNA for the CDR3: TGTGCCAGTATAGGGCAGGGAGGCGTCGGCACTGAAGCTTTCTTT. Residues: CASIGQGGVGTEAFF.

Comments on this clone: The CDR3 end shows no conserved phenylalanine or tryptophan, and so a read error is likely. Because the CDR3's place on the DNA is in doubt, the DNA is left out and the CDR3 is given as listed by TCRdb. The rearrangement joins TRBV12-5 to TRBJ2-7; TRBD2, the table's D call, lacks a check against the DNA. Germline lookup yields CDR1 LGHNT and CDR2 FRNRAP. The CDR3 length equals 11 residues, ends included. CDR3 loop: CASGLGRDWDY.

The chain recombines TRBV29-1 with TRBJ2-3, with 9 positions matching TRBD1. This CDR3 has 15 amino acids. With V trimmed by 6 bases and J by 0 bases, 7 bases remained unmatched. Germline V gene lookup returns CDR1 SQVTM and CDR2 ANQGSEA. The CDR3 loop reads CSVEGTGKSTDTQYF. The CDR3 nucleotides are TGCAGCGTGGAGGGGACAGGGAAGAGCACAGATACGCAGTATTTT.

This clone occurred once. The chain joins TRBV9 to TRBJ2-3, with 12 bases matching TRBD2. CDR1 is SGDLS and CDR2 is YYNGEE in the germline V gene. The CDR3 runs to 15 residues. Unmatched junction bases numbered 3, after V lost 3 bases and J lost 4 bases. DNA of the CDR3: TGTGCCAGCAGCGGGACTAGCGGGGACCCAGATACGCAGTATTTT. Its protein is CASSGTSGDPDTQYF.